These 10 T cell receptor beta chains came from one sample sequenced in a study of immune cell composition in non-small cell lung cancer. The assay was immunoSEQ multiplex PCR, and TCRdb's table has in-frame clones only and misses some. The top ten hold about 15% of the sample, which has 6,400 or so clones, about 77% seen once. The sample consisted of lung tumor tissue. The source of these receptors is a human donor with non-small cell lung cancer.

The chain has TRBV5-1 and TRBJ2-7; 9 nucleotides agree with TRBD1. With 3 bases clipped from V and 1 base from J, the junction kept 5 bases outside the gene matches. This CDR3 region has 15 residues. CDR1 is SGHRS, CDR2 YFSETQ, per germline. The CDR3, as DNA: TGCGCCAGCAGCTCACAGGGGGCCGGGTCCTACGAGCAGTACTTC. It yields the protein CASSSQGAGSYEQYF.

CDR3 coding DNA: TGCAGCGTTCAACAGGGAGTGAACAACTATGGCTACACCTTC. It is translated as CSVQQGVNNYGYTF. This sequence joins TRBV29-1 and TRBJ1-2; possible D gene TRBD1, 6 bases. The V end lost 5 bases, the J end lost 2 bases, and 15 bases lay between the germline ends. Germline V gene lookup returns CDR1 SQVTM and CDR2 ANQGSEA. The CDR3 has 14 residues.

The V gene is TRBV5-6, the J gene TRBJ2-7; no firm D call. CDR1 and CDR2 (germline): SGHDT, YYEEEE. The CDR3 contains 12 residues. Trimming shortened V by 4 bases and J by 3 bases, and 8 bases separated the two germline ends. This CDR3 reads CASSLVSYEQYF. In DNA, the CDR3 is TGTGCCAGCAGCCTTGTTAGCTACGAGCAGTACTTC. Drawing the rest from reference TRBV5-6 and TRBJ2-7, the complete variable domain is DAGVTQSPTHLIKTRGQQVTLRCSPKSGHDTVSWYQQALGQGPQFIFQYYEEEERQRGNFPDRFSGHQFPNYSSELNVNALLLGDSALYLCASSLVSYEQYFGPGTRLTVT.

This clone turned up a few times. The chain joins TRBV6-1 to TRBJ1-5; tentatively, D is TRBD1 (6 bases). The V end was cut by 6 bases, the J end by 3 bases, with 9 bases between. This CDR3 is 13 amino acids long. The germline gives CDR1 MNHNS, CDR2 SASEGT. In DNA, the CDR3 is TGTGCCAGCAGGGGGGGGCCCAATCAGCCCCAGCATTTT. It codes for CASRGGPNQPQHF.

The CDR3 region is CSARTGGEQYF. The CDR3 coding sequence is TGCAGCGCCAGGACAGGGGGCGAGCAGTACTTC. The V and J genes are TRBV29-1 and TRBJ2-7; 10 positions match TRBD1. Trimming removed 7 bases from V and 6 bases from J; junction bases left unmatched: 3. The CDR3 is 11 amino acids. Looked up from germline, CDR1 is SQVTM and CDR2 is ANQGSEA.

CDR3 coding DNA: TGTGCCACCAGCCGCCAGGGAATCGGAGAGACCCAGTACTTC. Its protein is CATSRQGIGETQYF. This chain links TRBV15 with TRBJ2-5; D is possibly TRBD1 (5 bases). This CDR3 comprises 14 residues. The V end was cut by 5 bases, the J end by 4 bases, with 14 bases between. Germline CDR1 is LNHNV and CDR2 is YYDKDF (reference sequence).

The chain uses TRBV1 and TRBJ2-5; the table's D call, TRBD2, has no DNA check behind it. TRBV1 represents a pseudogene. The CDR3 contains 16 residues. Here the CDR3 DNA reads TGCACCAGCAGCCAAAAGCCGGGGGGCCGCCAAGAGACCCAGTACTTC. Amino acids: CTSSQKPGGRQETQYF.

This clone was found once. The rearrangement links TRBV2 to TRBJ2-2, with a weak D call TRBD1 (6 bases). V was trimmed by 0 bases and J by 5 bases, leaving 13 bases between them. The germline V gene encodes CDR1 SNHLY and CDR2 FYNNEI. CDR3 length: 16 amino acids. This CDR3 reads CASSEARNRDTGELFF. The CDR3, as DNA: TGTGCCAGCAGTGAAGCTAGAAACAGGGATACCGGGGAGCTGTTTTTT.

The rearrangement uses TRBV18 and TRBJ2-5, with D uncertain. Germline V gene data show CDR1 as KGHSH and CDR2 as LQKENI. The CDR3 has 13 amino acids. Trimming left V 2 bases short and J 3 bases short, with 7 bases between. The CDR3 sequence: CASSPNAKETQYF. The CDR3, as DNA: TGTGCCAGCTCACCAAATGCTAAAGAGACCCAGTACTTC. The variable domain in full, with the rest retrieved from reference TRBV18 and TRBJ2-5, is NAGVMQNPRHLVRRRGQEARLRCSPMKGHSHVYWYRQLPEEGLKFMVYLQKENIIDESGMPKERFSAEFPKEGPSILRIQQVVRGDSAAYFCASSPNAKETQYFGPGTRLLVL.

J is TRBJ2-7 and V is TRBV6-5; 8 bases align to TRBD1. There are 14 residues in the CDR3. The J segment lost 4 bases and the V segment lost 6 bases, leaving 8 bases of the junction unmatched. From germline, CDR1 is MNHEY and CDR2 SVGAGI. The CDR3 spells CASRADREVYEQYF. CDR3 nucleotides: TGTGCCAGCAGGGCGGACAGGGAAGTTTACGAGCAGTACTTC.